This entry lists 20 T cell receptor beta chains sequenced from one sample in a study of cytomegalovirus exposure and HLA in healthy donors. The PCR was carried out with 60 Vbeta primers and 13 Jbeta primers. TCRdb's copy holds only in-frame clones and misses some; the assay was immunoSEQ multiplex PCR. The sample yields around 150,000 clones, approximately 88% seen once. Input material: PBMCs. All receptors derive from a woman between 35 and 50 years old in good health and CMV-seronegative.

The chain is built from TRBV27 and TRBJ2-7; 14 bases map to TRBD2. Germline trimming cut 4 bases from V and 4 bases from J; bases unmatched to any gene: 18. CDR1 MNHEY and CDR2 SMNVEV come from the germline V gene (reference sequence). There are 20 residues in the CDR3. CDR3 DNA: TGTGCCAGCAGTTCTCCCCCCCCAGGACTAGCGGGAGGAGGGGATTACGAGCAGTACTTC. Translation: CASSSPPPGLAGGGDYEQYF.

This chain links TRBV7-3 with TRBJ2-2; D unclear. V was pared by 1 base and J by 9 bases, with 6 bases between. The germline CDR1 and CDR2 sequences are SGHTA and FQGTGA. The CDR3 totals 12 residues. The CDR3 region is CASSLSGRELFF. CDR3 in DNA: TGTGCCAGCAGCTTAAGTGGCCGGGAGCTGTTTTTT.

The V gene is TRBV5-1, the J gene TRBJ2-3, with TRBD2 as a possible D gene (6 bases). Trimming took off 7 bases at V and 4 bases at J, with 16 bases between the two ends. Germline CDR1 is SGHRS and CDR2 is YFSETQ. There are 14 residues in the CDR3. CDR3 DNA sequence: TGCGCCAGCTTTGTGGAGGGCGACGCAGATACGCAGTATTTT. It specifies CASFVEGDADTQYF.

Worth noting for this clone: One junction end disagrees with the germline gene, perhaps due to a read error. The rearrangement joins TRBV7-9 to TRBJ2-3, with TRBD2 as a possible D gene (6 bases). Looked up from germline, CDR1 is SEHNR and CDR2 is FQNEAQ (reference sequence). The CDR3 sequence is 12 residues long. Written as DNA, the CDR3 is TGTTCCAGCAGCTTCGGGGGAGATACGCAGTATTTT. This sequence encodes CSSSFGGDTQYF.

This chain uses TRBV5-1 with TRBJ2-3; TRBD2 matches at 7 bases. J gave up 2 bases and V 0 bases, and 6 bases lay outside the gene matches. CDR1 is SGHRS and CDR2 is YFSETQ in the germline V gene. The CDR3 spans 16 residues. The CDR3 DNA reads TGCGCCAGCAGCTTGGGTACTAGCGCAAACACAGATACGCAGTATTTT. This translates into CASSLGTSANTDTQYF.

The gene calls are TRBV5-1 and TRBJ2-5; 8 bases are a match to TRBD2. There are 15 residues in the CDR3. V lost 0 bases, J lost 3 bases, and 4 bases stayed unmatched. Germline CDR1 SGHRS, CDR2 YFSETQ. DNA for the CDR3: TGCGCCAGCAGCTTGGCCGGACTAGCTGAAGAGACCCAGTACTTC. Its translation: CASSLAGLAEETQYF.

The chain couples TRBV4-1 to TRBJ1-3; D possibly corresponds to TRBD1 (6 bases). CDR1 MGHRA and CDR2 YSYEKL come from the germline V gene. V lost 1 base to trimming and J lost 0 bases, with 7 bases between them. The CDR3 has 15 amino acids. CDR3 DNA sequence: TGCGCCAGCAGCCAAGTGGGGGCCTCTGGAAACACCATATATTTT. This encodes CASSQVGASGNTIYF.

The chain employs TRBV11-1 and TRBJ1-3, with D possibly being TRBD1 (5 bases). Germline lookup yields CDR1 SGHAT and CDR2 FQDESV (reference sequence). V lost 5 bases, J lost 0 bases, and 14 bases lay in between. The CDR3 has 16 amino acids. CDR3 coding DNA: TGTGCCAGCAGCCCGCGGGGCCGACCCTCTGGAAACACCATATATTTT. Its translation: CASSPRGRPSGNTIYF.

DNA of the CDR3: TGTGCCAGCAGTGAACCGGGACTCCAAGAGACCCAGTACTTC. Its translation: CASSEPGLQETQYF. The chain is built from TRBV25-1 and TRBJ2-5, with a weak D call TRBD2 (6 bases). Germline CDR1 is MGHDK and CDR2 is SYGVNS. CDR3 length: 14 residues. Between the trimmed V and J ends, which lost 2 bases and 1 base, there was a span of 8 bases.

The rearrangement links TRBV5-1 to TRBJ2-3; 11 bases map to TRBD2. This CDR3 contains 16 residues. V lost 0 bases and J lost 1; bases outside the gene matches: 1. Per germline, CDR1 SGHRS and CDR2 YFSETQ. The CDR3 here is CASSLVAGGGTDTQYF. CDR3 bases: TGCGCCAGCAGCTTGGTAGCGGGGGGGGGCACAGATACGCAGTATTTT. Full variable domain (remainder filled in from reference TRBV5-1 and TRBJ2-3): KAGVTQTPRYLIKTRGQQVTLSCSPISGHRSVSWYQQTPGQGLQFLFEYFSETQRNKGNFPGRFSGRQFSNSRSEMNVSTLELGDSALYLCASSLVAGGGTDTQYFGPGTRLTVL.

The chain employs TRBV4-1 and TRBJ1-5; D uncertain. The CDR3 is 16 residues long. V was cut by 0 bases and J by 0 bases, with 9 bases left in between. Looked up from germline, CDR1 is MGHRA and CDR2 is YSYEKL. The CDR3 region has the DNA TGCGCCAGCAGCCAAGAGGCAGGTCATAGCAATCAGCCCCAGCATTTT. This translates into CASSQEAGHSNQPQHF.

V usage is TRBV7-9 and J usage is TRBJ2-7, with 8 bases matching TRBD1. V lost 5 bases and J lost 6; bases outside the gene matches: 3. The germline V gene encodes CDR1 SEHNR and CDR2 FQNEAQ (reference sequence). The CDR3 runs to 12 residues. The CDR3 here is CASSLDRGEQYF. The CDR3 nucleotides read TGTGCCAGCAGCCTAGACAGGGGCGAGCAGTACTTC.

The chain recombines TRBV7-9 with TRBJ1-1, with D uncertain. This CDR3 has 14 residues. Per germline, CDR1 SEHNR and CDR2 FQNEAQ (reference sequence). V was cut by 8 bases and J by 1 base, with 14 bases left in between. The CDR3 reads CASQTGWANTEAFF. CDR3 DNA sequence: TGTGCCAGCCAGACCGGCTGGGCGAACACTGAAGCTTTCTTT.

The rearrangement joins TRBV11-3 to TRBJ2-3; 12 nucleotides align to TRBD2. CDR1 is SGHNT and CDR2 is YENEEA in the germline V gene. Germline trimming cut 5 bases from V and 4 bases from J; bases unmatched to any gene: 4. There are 15 residues in the CDR3. In DNA form, the CDR3 reads TGTGCCAGCAGCCCACTAGCGGGAGGCGCAGATACGCAGTATTTT. This gives the protein CASSPLAGGADTQYF.

This sequence joins TRBV2 and TRBJ1-4; the D gene is possibly TRBD1 (6 bases). V lost 2 bases and J lost 8, with 15 bases in between. This CDR3 spans 15 amino acids. From germline, CDR1 is SNHLY and CDR2 FYNNEI. CDR3 bases: TGTGCCAGCAGTGAATTGGGGACATCGGGCGAAAAACTGTTTTTT. The encoded protein is CASSELGTSGEKLFF.

The gene calls are TRBV5-1 and TRBJ1-3; 7 positions match TRBD1. J was trimmed by 2 bases and V by 4 bases; bases with no gene match: 3. Germline values: CDR1 SGHRS, CDR2 YFSETQ. This CDR3 spans 14 amino acids. The CDR3 protein is CASSTGTAGNTIYF. The CDR3 coding sequence is TGCGCCAGCAGCACCGGGACAGCTGGAAACACCATATATTTT. Full variable domain (missing parts from reference TRBV5-1 and TRBJ1-3): KAGVTQTPRYLIKTRGQQVTLSCSPISGHRSVSWYQQTPGQGLQFLFEYFSETQRNKGNFPGRFSGRQFSNSRSEMNVSTLELGDSALYLCASSTGTAGNTIYFGEGSWLTVV.

The chain couples TRBV5-6 to TRBJ1-5; weak D call: TRBD1 (5 bases). Germline V CDR1 and CDR2: SGHDT, YYEEEE. The V end was cut by 4 bases, the J end by 0 bases, with 8 bases between. CDR3 length: 14 residues. CDR3 DNA sequence: TGTGCCAGCAGCCCAGGGTATAGCAATCAGCCCCAGCATTTT. It specifies CASSPGYSNQPQHF.

V is TRBV19 and J is TRBJ1-2; no clear D gene. This CDR3 spans 14 amino acids. Trimming pared 6 bases from V and 1 base from J, leaving 12 bases between. Germline CDR1 reads LNHDA; CDR2 reads SQIVND (reference sequence). Here the CDR3 DNA reads TGTGCCAGTAGACCCCACGGGAGTAACTATGGCTACACCTTC. Translation gives CASRPHGSNYGYTF.

This rearrangement joins TRBV4-2 to TRBJ1-1; the D gene is possibly TRBD1 (5 bases). This CDR3 comprises 17 residues. The V end lost 1 base, the J end lost 3 bases, and 18 bases lay between the germline ends. CDR1 is LGHNA and CDR2 is YNFKEQ in the germline V gene. CDR3 bases: TGTGCCAGCAGCCAAGCTAACGAAATAGGGGCTGACACTGAAGCTTTCTTT. It specifies CASSQANEIGADTEAFF.

The rearrangement links TRBV4-2 to TRBJ1-5, with 7 bases identical to TRBD1. The CDR3 is made up of 15 amino acids. Germline-derived CDR1 and CDR2 are LGHNA and YNFKEQ. The V segment lost 4 bases and the J segment 7 bases; nucleotides outside the gene matches: 10. The CDR3 sequence is CASSRDRESRQPQHF. The CDR3 DNA reads TGTGCCAGCAGCCGCGACAGGGAGTCTCGGCAGCCCCAGCATTTT.